This paragraph reports one T cell receptor (beta chain). Only in-frame clones appear in the TCRdb table, and some are missing; sequencing was by immunoSEQ multiplex PCR. The table lists about 120,000 clones, approximately 83% of them singletons. The data are from a study of blood T cell repertoires in COVID-19. On the study more broadly: Spain, Italy and the United States supplied samples that represented acute and convalescent COVID-19. PBMCs, B-cell-depleted T cells, or T cells provided the cDNA or gDNA that made up the material.

The receptor was derived from a man between 60 and 75 years old with acute or convalescent COVID-19. Sequenced: peripheral blood.

The DNA for the CDR3 is TGTGCCAGCAGTGAAGCGTTTTCGAGTGAGCAGTTCTTC. As protein: CASSEAFSSEQFF. The chain uses TRBV6-1 and TRBJ2-1; D gene unclear. The CDR3 runs to 13 residues. Germline CDR1 reads MNHNS; CDR2 reads SASEGT. Trimming stripped 0 bases from V and 9 bases from J, with 9 bases between.